Below are 5 T cell receptor beta chains sequenced from a single sample in a study of blood T cell repertoires in COVID-19. The table came from immunoSEQ multiplex PCR; TCRdb's copy has only in-frame clones and leaves some out. Among 150,000 to 200,000 clones, roughly four fifths were seen once, and the ten largest hold around 7.7%. Material for sequencing was peripheral blood. The origin of the receptors is a man between 40 and 49 years old who had recovered from COVID-19.

This clone was seen once. The CDR3 DNA sequence: TGTGCCAGCAGCCCCTCAGGCTGGCAGCCCCAGCATTTT. Amino acid sequence: CASSPSGWQPQHF. V is TRBV6-5 and J is TRBJ1-5; D uncertain. This CDR3 has 13 amino acids. Germline loops: CDR1 MNHEY, CDR2 SVGAGI. The ends were cut back, 6 bases at V and 7 bases at J, with 13 bases in the middle.

V usage is TRBV10-2 and J usage is TRBJ2-7; possible D gene TRBD2, 6 bases. Trimming stripped 0 bases from V and 9 bases from J, with 15 bases between. Germline loops: CDR1 WSHSY, CDR2 SAAADI. This CDR3 contains 14 residues. In DNA form, the CDR3 reads TGCGCCAGCAGTGAGTCTAGCGGAGCATTCTTGCAGTACTTC. It is translated as CASSESSGAFLQYF.

The V and J genes are TRBV28 and TRBJ2-7; 8 positions match TRBD2. V lost 7 bases, J lost 3 bases, and 11 bases stayed unmatched. Germline-derived CDR1 and CDR2 are MDHEN and SYDVKM. The length of the CDR3 is 15 residues. This chain's CDR3 is CASNRPAGVNYEQYF. The CDR3 DNA reads TGTGCCAGCAATCGGCCAGCGGGAGTTAACTACGAGCAGTACTTC.

This clone was seen once. This chain uses TRBV5-1 with TRBJ2-7, with D perhaps TRBD1 (6 bases). Trimming took 2 bases from V and 4 from J, leaving 13 bases between them. There are 14 residues in the CDR3. Germline CDR1 is SGHRS and CDR2 is YFSETQ. CDR3 nucleotide sequence: TGCGCCAGCAGCTTATCAGGGACAACTTACGAGCAGTACTTC. Translating gives CASSLSGTTYEQYF.

The chain links TRBV6-5 to TRBJ2-1, with D perhaps TRBD2 (6 bases). V lost 2 bases, J lost 3 bases, and 11 bases lay in between. CDR1 is MNHEY and CDR2 is SVGAGI in the germline V gene. The CDR3 totals 15 residues. The DNA of the CDR3 is TGTGCCAGCAGTTACGGAGGGGTCCTCTACAATGAGCAGTTCTTC. Translating it yields CASSYGGVLYNEQFF.